Listed below are T cell receptor beta chains from one sample, sequenced in a study of blood T cell repertoires in COVID-19. Data came from immunoSEQ multiplex PCR; TCRdb stores just in-frame clones and leaves some out. The sample has 56,000 or so clones; about 85% are singletons. Input material: peripheral blood. Receptor source: a man between 50 and 59 years old with acute or convalescent COVID-19. The CDR3 runs from the conserved cysteine through the conserved F or W. A D gene is named only where the DNA matches it firmly. Only part of the rows carry a size: once, few, many, or a class if the clone is expanded.

j_gene,d_gene,abundance,v_gene,CDR3aa,CDR3nt
TRBJ1-6,TRBD1,NA,TRBV14,CASSQERDRGPNSPLHF,TGTGCCAGCAGCCAAGAACGGGACAGGGGTCCTAATTCACCCCTCCACTTT
TRBJ2-2,NA,NA,TRBV5-1,CASSITGELFF,TGCGCCAGCAGTATAACCGGGGAGCTGTTTTTT
TRBJ2-3,NA,NA,TRBV21-1,CASSKVMERELDTQYF,TGTGCCAGCAGCAAAGTCATGGAGCGGGAACTGGATACGCAGTATTTT
TRBJ2-7,NA,NA,TRBV7-6,CASSWGPSYEQYF,TGTGCCAGCAGCTGGGGGCCATCCTACGAGCAGTACTTC
TRBJ2-1,NA,NA,TRBV20-1,CSGEKGNEQFF,TGCAGTGGGGAGAAAGGTAATGAGCAGTTCTTC
TRBJ2-7,TRBD2,NA,TRBV7-9,CASSLSLAGNEQYF,TGTGCCAGCAGCTTAAGCCTAGCGGGAAACGAGCAGTACTTC
TRBJ2-5,TRBD2,NA,TRBV7-2,CASSISGGVQETQYF,TGTGCCAGCAGCATCAGCGGGGGGGTCCAAGAGACCCAGTACTTC
TRBJ2-1,TRBD2,NA,TRBV4-1,CASSQRLSGSSYNEQFF,TGCGCCAGCAGCCAACGACTTAGCGGGAGCTCCTACAATGAGCAGTTCTTC
TRBJ1-1,NA,NA,TRBV19,CASSEAIMNTEAFF,TGTGCCAGTAGTGAGGCCATCATGAACACTGAAGCTTTCTTT
TRBJ2-3,TRBD2,NA,TRBV5-8,CASSSGTSGTRDTQYF,TGTGCCAGCAGCTCCGGGACTAGCGGGACCAGAGATACGCAGTATTTT
TRBJ2-2,TRBD1,NA,TRBV3-1/TRBV3-2,CASSRDRAGELFF,TGTGCCAGCAGCCGGGACAGGGCCGGGGAGCTGTTTTTT
TRBJ2-4,TRBD2,NA,TRBV19,CASGLAGGLAKNIQYF,TGTGCCAGTGGGCTAGCGGGGGGCCTAGCCAAAAACATTCAGTACTTC
TRBJ2-7,NA,NA,TRBV2,CASLRQGSYEQYF,TGTGCCAGCCTTCGTCAGGGATCCTACGAGCAGTACTTC
TRBJ1-4,NA,NA,TRBV5-6,CASSLAGVNEKLFF,TGTGCCAGCAGCTTGGCGGGAGTCAATGAAAAACTGTTTTTT
TRBJ2-7,NA,NA,TRBV29-1,CSASDRPYEQYF,TGCAGCGCCTCAGACAGGCCCTACGAGCAGTACTTC
TRBJ2-1,TRBD1,NA,TRBV27,CASSPSRTGIEQFF,TGTGCCAGCAGCCCCTCTAGGACAGGGATTGAGCAGTTCTTC
TRBJ2-2,NA,few,TRBV5-6,CASSLERVGELFF,TGTGCCAGCAGCTTGGAACGGGTAGGGGAGCTGTTTTTT
TRBJ2-7,NA,NA,TRBV2,CANERKSSYEQYF,TGTGCCAACGAGCGGAAGAGCTCCTACGAGCAGTACTTC
TRBJ2-1,TRBD1,NA,TRBV28,CASGQPGQGKNEQFF,TGTGCCAGCGGCCAACCGGGACAGGGGAAGAATGAGCAGTTCTTC
TRBJ1-6,NA,NA,TRBV7-3,CASSPQGADSPLHF,TGTGCCAGCAGCCCGCAGGGTGCGGATTCACCCCTCCACTTT
TRBJ2-4,NA,NA,TRBV20-1,CSASLGGTKNIQYF,TGCAGTGCTAGTCTTGGGGGGACCAAAAACATTCAGTACTTC
TRBJ2-1,TRBD2,NA,TRBV27,CASSGGLAGALNEQFF,TGTGCCAGCAGTGGGGGACTAGCGGGAGCCTTGAATGAGCAGTTCTTC
TRBJ1-1,TRBD1,NA,TRBV5-4,CASSEDRGEAFF,TGTGCCAGCAGCGAAGACAGGGGTGAAGCTTTCTTT
TRBJ2-4,TRBD1,NA,TRBV2,CASSGQGVNIQYF,TGTGCCAGCAGTGGACAGGGGGTTAACATTCAGTACTTC
TRBJ2-2,NA,NA,TRBV6-5,CASSRPAENTGELFF,TGTGCCAGCAGCCGGCCGGCGGAAAACACCGGGGAGCTGTTTTTT
TRBJ1-2,NA,NA,TRBV28,CASSFGGVSGYTF,TGTGCCAGCAGTTTCGGGGGGGTCAGTGGCTACACCTTC
TRBJ2-7,TRBD2,few,TRBV12-3/TRBV12-4,CASSRNTGGEQYF,TGTGCCAGCAGCCGCAATACGGGAGGCGAGCAGTACTTC
TRBJ1-4,NA,NA,TRBV5-5,CASSLDFEKLFF,TGTGCCAGCAGCTTGGACTTTGAAAAACTGTTTTTT
TRBJ2-5,NA,NA,TRBV7-9,CASSLRINQGSGETQYF,TGTGCCAGCAGCTTAAGGATTAACCAAGGGAGTGGGGAGACCCAGTACTTC